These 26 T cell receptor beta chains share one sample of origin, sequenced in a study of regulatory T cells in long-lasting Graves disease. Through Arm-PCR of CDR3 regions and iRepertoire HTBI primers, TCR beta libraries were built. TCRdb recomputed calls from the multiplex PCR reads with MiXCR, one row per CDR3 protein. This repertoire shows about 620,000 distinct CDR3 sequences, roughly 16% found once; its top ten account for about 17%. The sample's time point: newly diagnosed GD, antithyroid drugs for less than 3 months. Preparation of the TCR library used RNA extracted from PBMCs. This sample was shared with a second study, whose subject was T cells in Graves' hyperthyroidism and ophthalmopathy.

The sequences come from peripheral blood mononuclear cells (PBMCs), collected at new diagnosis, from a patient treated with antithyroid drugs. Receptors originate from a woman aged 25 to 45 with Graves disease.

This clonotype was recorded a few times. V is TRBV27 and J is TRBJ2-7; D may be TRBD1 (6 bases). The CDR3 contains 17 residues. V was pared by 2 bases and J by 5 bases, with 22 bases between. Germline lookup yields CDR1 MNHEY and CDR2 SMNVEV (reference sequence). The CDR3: CASSLRPRGGGFHEQYF. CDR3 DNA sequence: TGTGCCAGCAGTTTACGGCCGCGTGGGGGCGGCTTTCACGAGCAGTACTTC.

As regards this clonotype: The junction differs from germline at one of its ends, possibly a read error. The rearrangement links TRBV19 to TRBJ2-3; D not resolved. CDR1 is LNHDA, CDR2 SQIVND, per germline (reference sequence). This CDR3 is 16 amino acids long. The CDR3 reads CVSSTAWTASTDTQYF. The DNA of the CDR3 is TGTGTCAGTAGTACCGCTTGGACCGCTAGCACAGATACGCAGTATTTT. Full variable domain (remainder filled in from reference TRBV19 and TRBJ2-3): DGGITQSPKYLFRKEGQNVTLSCEQNLNHDAMYWYRQDPGQGLRLIYYSQIVNDFQKGDIAEGYSVSREKKESFPLTVTSAQKNPTAFYLCVSSTAWTASTDTQYFGPGTRLTVL.

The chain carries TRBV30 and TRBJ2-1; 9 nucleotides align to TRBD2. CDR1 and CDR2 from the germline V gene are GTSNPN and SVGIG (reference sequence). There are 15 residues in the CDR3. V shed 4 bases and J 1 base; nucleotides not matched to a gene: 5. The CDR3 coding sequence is TGTGCCTGGAATTTAGCGGGAGATTCCTACAATGAGCAGTTCTTC. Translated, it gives CAWNLAGDSYNEQFF.

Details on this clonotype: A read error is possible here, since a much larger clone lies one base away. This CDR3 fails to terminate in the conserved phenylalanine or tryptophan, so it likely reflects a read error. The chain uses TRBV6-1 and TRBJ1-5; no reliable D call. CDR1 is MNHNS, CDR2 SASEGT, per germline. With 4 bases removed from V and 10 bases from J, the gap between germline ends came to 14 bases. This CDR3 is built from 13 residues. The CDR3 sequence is CASSGPGSRPQHL. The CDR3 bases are TGTGCCAGCAGTGGTCCAGGTTCGAGACCCCAGCATCTT.

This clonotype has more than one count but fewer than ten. DNA for the CDR3: TGTGCCATCAGCCCCGCGCGAGAAACTGGAAACACCATATATTTT. It translates to CAISPARETGNTIYF. V and J are TRBV10-3 and TRBJ1-3; D is unclear. From germline, CDR1 is ENHRY and CDR2 SYGVKD. The CDR3 extends over 15 amino acids. V lost 6 bases to trimming and J lost 2 bases, with 14 bases between them.

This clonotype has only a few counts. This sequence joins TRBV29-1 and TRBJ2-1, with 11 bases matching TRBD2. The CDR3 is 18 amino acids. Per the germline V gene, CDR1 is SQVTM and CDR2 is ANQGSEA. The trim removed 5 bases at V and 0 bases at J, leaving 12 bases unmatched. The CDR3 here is CSVPGLAAPSSSYNEQFF. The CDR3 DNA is TGCAGCGTTCCGGGACTAGCGGCGCCGTCAAGCTCCTACAATGAGCAGTTCTTC.

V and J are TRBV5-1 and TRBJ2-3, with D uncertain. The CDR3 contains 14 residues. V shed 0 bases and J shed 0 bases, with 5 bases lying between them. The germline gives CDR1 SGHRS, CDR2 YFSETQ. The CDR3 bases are TGCGCCAGCAGCTTGGACTCGAGCACAGATACGCAGTATTTT. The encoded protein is CASSLDSSTDTQYF.

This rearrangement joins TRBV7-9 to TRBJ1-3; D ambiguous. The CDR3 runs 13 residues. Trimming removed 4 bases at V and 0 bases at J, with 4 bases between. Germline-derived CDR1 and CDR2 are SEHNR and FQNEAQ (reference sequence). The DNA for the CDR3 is TGTGCCAGCAGCTGGGGCTCTGGAAACACCATATATTTT. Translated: CASSWGSGNTIYF.

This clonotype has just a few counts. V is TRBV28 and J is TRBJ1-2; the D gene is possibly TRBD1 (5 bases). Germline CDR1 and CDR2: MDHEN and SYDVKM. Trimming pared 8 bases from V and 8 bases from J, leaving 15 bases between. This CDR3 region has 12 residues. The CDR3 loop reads CASGVTVRGYTF. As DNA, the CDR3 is TGTGCCAGCGGCGTGACAGTACGAGGCTACACCTTC.

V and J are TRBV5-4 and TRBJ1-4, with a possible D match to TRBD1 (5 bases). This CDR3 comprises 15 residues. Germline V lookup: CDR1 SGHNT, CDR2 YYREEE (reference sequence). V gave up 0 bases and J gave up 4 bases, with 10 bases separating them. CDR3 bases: TGTGCCAGCAGCTTGGGAACAGGAATTAATGAAAAACTGTTTTTT. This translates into CASSLGTGINEKLFF.

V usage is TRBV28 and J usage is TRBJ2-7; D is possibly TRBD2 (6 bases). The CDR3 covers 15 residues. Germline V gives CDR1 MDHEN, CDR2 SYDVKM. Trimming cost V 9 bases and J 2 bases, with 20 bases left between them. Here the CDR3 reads CASLLKGEATYEQYF. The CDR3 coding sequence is TGTGCCAGTCTCTTAAAAGGGGAGGCAACCTACGAGCAGTACTTC.

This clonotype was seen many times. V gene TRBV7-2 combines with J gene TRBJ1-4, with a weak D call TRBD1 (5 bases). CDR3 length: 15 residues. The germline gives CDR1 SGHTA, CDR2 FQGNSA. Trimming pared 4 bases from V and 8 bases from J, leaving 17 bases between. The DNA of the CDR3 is TGTGCCAGCAGCTCGCAGTGGGGGTTGGCCGAAAAACTGTTTTTT. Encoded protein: CASSSQWGLAEKLFF.

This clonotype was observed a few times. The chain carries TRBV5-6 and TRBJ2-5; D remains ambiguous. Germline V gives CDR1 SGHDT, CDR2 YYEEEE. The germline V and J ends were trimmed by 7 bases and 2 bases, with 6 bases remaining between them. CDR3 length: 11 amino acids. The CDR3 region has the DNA TGTGCCAGCCCTCCACAAGAGACCCAGTACTTC. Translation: CASPPQETQYF.

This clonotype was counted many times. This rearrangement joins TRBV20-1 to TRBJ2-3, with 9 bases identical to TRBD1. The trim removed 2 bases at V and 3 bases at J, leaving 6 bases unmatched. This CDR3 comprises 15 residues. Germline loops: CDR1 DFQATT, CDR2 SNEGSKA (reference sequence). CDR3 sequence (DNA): TGCAGTGCTAGACCGACAGGGGGTTTGACAGATACGCAGTATTTT. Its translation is CSARPTGGLTDTQYF.

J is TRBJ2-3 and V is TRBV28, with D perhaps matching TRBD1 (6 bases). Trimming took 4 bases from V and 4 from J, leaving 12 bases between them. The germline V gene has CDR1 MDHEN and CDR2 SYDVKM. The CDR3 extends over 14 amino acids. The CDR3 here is CASSSEGVPDTQYF. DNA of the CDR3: TGTGCCAGCAGTTCTGAGGGGGTACCAGATACGCAGTATTTT.

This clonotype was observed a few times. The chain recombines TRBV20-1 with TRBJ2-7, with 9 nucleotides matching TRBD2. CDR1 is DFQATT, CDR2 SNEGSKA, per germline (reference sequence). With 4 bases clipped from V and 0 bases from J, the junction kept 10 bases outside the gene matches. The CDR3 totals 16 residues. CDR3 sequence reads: CSANPLKREDSYEQYF. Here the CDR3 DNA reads TGCAGTGCTAACCCACTCAAGCGGGAGGACTCCTACGAGCAGTACTTC.

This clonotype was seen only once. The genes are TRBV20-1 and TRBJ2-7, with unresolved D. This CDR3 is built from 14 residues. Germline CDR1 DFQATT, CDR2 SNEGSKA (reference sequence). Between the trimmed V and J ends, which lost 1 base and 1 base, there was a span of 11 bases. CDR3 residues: CSARGRRSSYEQYF. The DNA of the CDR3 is TGCAGTGCTAGAGGCAGAAGGTCTTCCTACGAGCAGTACTTC.

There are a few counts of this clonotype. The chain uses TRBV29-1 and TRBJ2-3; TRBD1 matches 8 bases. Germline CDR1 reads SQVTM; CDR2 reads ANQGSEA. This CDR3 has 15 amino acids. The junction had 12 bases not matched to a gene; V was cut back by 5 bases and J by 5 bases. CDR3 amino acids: CSVPRKDRVRDTQYF. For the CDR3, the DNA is TGCAGCGTTCCTAGAAAGGACAGGGTTCGAGATACGCAGTATTTT.

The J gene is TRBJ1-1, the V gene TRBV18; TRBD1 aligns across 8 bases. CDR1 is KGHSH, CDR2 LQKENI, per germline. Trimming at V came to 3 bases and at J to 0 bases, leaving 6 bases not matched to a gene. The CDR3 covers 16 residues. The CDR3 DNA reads TGTGCCAGCTCACCGGAAAACAGGGGGGTGAACACTGAAGCTTTCTTT. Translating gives CASSPENRGVNTEAFF.

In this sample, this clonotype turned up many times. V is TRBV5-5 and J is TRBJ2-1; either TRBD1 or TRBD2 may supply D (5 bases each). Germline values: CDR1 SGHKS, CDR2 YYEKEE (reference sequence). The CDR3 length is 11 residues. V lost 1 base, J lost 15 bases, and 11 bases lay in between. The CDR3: CASSLMVGTFF. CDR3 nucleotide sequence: TGTGCCAGCAGCTTGATGGTGGGGACGTTCTTC.

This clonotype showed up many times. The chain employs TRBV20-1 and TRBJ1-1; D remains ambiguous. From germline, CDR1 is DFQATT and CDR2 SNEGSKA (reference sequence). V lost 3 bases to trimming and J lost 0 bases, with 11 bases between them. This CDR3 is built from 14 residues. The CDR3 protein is CSASEQPMNTEAFF. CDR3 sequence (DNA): TGCAGTGCTAGTGAACAGCCCATGAACACTGAAGCTTTCTTT.

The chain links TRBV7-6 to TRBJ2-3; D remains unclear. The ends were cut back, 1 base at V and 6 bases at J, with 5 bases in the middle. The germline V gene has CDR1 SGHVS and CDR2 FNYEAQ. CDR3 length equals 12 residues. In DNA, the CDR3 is TGTGCCAGCAGCTTAGTAATGGATACGCAGTATTTT. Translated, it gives CASSLVMDTQYF. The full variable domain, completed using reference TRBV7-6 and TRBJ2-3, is GAGVSQSPRYKVTKRGQDVALRCDPISGHVSLYWYRQALGQGPEFLTYFNYEAQQDKSGLPNDRFSAERPEGSISTLTIQRTEQRDSAMYRCASSLVMDTQYFGPGTRLTVL.

CDR3: CASSPPLYPTGGGQPQHF. In DNA, the CDR3 is TGCGCCAGCAGCCCGCCTTTATATCCAACAGGGGGTGGGCAGCCCCAGCATTTT. The chain recombines TRBV4-1 with TRBJ1-5; TRBD1 matches at 8 bases. The CDR3 totals 18 residues. With 4 bases clipped from V and 7 bases from J, the junction kept 18 bases outside the gene matches. Germline V lookup: CDR1 MGHRA, CDR2 YSYEKL.

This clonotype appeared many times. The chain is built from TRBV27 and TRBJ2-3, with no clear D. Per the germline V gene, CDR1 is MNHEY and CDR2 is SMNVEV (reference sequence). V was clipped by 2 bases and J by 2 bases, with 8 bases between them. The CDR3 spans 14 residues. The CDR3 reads CASSLRQPTDTQYF. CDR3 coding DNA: TGTGCCAGCAGTTTACGGCAGCCCACAGATACGCAGTATTTT.

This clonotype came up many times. This CDR3 reads CASSPTTGAGNTIYF. CDR3 nucleotide sequence: TGTGCCAGCAGTCCGACGACAGGGGCTGGAAACACCATATATTTT. The V and J genes are TRBV12-3 or TRBV12-4 and TRBJ1-3; TRBD1 matches at 8 bases. V was clipped by 5 bases and J by 2 bases; unmatched bases: 5. The CDR3 extends over 15 amino acids.

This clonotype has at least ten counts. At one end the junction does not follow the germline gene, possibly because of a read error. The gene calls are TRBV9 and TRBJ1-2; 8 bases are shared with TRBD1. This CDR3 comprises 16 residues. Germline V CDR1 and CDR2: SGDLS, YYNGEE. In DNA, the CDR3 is TGTGCCAGCAGCTTGAACTCACCCGGGACAGGTGGTGGCTACACTTTC. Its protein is CASSLNSPGTGGGYTF.